This T cell receptor beta chain stems from a study of cytomegalovirus exposure and HLA in healthy donors. General study points: In vitro testing confirmed a few CMV-associated chains as specific for CMV antigens. Reported performance of the classifier showed diagnosis of cytomegalovirus status with high specificity and sensitivity. Whilst most TCR sequences proved rare, a subset of public TCRs occurred across many donors.

With respect to this clone: Its target is not known.

The protocol was immunoSEQ multiplex PCR, while the TCRdb copy is restricted to in-frame clones and leaves out a portion. The table includes 250,000 to 350,000 clones, approximately 90% detected once. Germline CDR1 and CDR2: MDHEN and SYDVKM. This CDR3 comprises 14 residues. V shed 11 bases, J shed 0 bases, and the junction held 6 bases outside the gene matches. This chain connects TRBV28 to TRBJ1-3; TRBD1 matches at 8 bases. The TCR was taken from a woman under 30 in good health and CMV-seronegative. Input material: PBMCs. Here the CDR3 reads CAGQGTTSGNTIYF. The CDR3, as DNA: TGTGCCGGACAGGGAACTACCTCTGGAAACACCATATATTTT.